The 4 T cell receptor beta chains given below trace back to one sample, sequenced in a study of blood T cell repertoires in COVID-19. Repertoires were generated with immunoSEQ multiplex PCR, while TCRdb's copy carries only in-frame clones and drops some. The repertoire consists of more than 50,000 clones, with 90% occurring once and the leading ten covering about 13%. Sequencing input: peripheral blood. Every receptor here comes from a man between 60 and 75 years old with active COVID-19.

The chain is built from TRBV2 and TRBJ1-4, with a weak D call TRBD1 (6 bases). Germline CDR1 SNHLY, CDR2 FYNNEI. The CDR3 runs to 16 residues. V was shortened by 6 bases and J by 0 bases, with 14 bases between the two germline ends. CDR3: CASSSTGDATNEKLFF. The CDR3 DNA reads TGTGCCAGCAGCTCGACAGGTGATGCAACTAATGAAAAACTGTTTTTT.

This clone was seen only a few times. The chain uses TRBV20-1 and TRBJ2-5; 11 nucleotides match TRBD2. The CDR3 covers 14 residues. Germline lookup yields CDR1 DFQATT and CDR2 SNEGSKA (reference sequence). After removal of 3 bases from V and 5 bases from J, the junction contained 5 bases not matched to a gene. In nucleotides, the CDR3 is TGCAGTGCTAGTCTAGCGGGGGGTAGGGAGACCCAGTACTTC. Protein sequence: CSASLAGGRETQYF.

This chain joins TRBV18 and TRBJ2-1, with D possibly matching TRBD1 (6 bases). The CDR3 has 15 amino acids. Germline values: CDR1 KGHSH, CDR2 LQKENI. Between the trimmed V and J ends, which lost 1 base and 8 bases, there was a span of 15 bases. For the CDR3, the DNA is TGTGCCAGCTCACCACGCAGGGGCGGGCGGGATGAGCAGTTCTTC. Translation: CASSPRRGGRDEQFF.

The chain combines TRBV6-5 with TRBJ1-1, with no clear D. The CDR3 runs to 13 residues. Germline V lookup: CDR1 MNHEY, CDR2 SVGAGI. V was shortened by 7 bases and J by 0 bases, with 9 bases between the two germline ends. In nucleotides, the CDR3 is TGTGCCAGCATGGGCAGAATGAACACTGAAGCTTTCTTT. Amino acid sequence: CASMGRMNTEAFF.